The clone carrying this T cell receptor beta chain was recorded only once. Trimming stripped 4 bases from V and 7 bases from J, with 20 bases between. The CDR3 is made up of 17 amino acids. Germline values: CDR1 MDHEN, CDR2 SYDVKM. The sample comes from a study of T cell responses to AZD1222 COVID-19 vaccine. Sequencing used immunoSEQ multiplex PCR; TCRdb keeps in-frame clones, though not all of them. This sample has about 97,000 clones, with 75% to 90% found just once. The origin of this receptor is an adult in good health. The material sequenced was peripheral blood, taken on day 0 of AZD1222 vaccination. This chain links TRBV28 with TRBJ1-6; no reliable D call. CDR3 region: CASSSGGLKMGNSPLHF. The CDR3 DNA reads TGTGCCAGCAGTTCAGGAGGACTTAAAATGGGAAATTCACCCCTCCACTTT.